A selection of T cell receptor beta chains follows, all from one sample in a study of OX40 agonist ivuxolimab in advanced cancers. Clones were read by immunoSEQ multiplex PCR, and TCRdb kept only the in-frame ones, dropping some. The sample lists tens of thousands of clones, roughly 80% occurring once. This material consisted of CD4+ or CD8+ T cells sorted from blood, taken in a trial of the OX40 agonist ivuxolimab. The source of these receptors is an adult with an advanced solid tumor such as melanoma, head and neck, liver or kidney cancer. CDR3s include the opening cysteine and the closing phenylalanine or tryptophan. The D gene is left open where the match is weak. The size entry is marked missing in some rows and otherwise reads once, few, many or a size class.

>TRBV30|TRBJ2-7|TRBD1|15|NA
TGTGCCTGGAGTGTACTGGGCAGGGGGACCTACGAGCAGTACTTC
CAWSVLGRGTYEQYF
>TRBV4-1|TRBJ2-2|NA|13|NA
TGCGCCAGCACCCATGGAGGGGCCGGGGAGCTGTTTTTT
CASTHGGAGELFF
>TRBV28|TRBJ2-5|NA|15|NA
TGTGCCAGCAGTCCCACCGACTGGCCACAAGAGACCCAGTACTTC
CASSPTDWPQETQYF
>TRBV6-1|TRBJ1-4|NA|16|NA
TGTGCCAGCAGTGAATGGTGGACAGCAACTAATGAAAAACTGTTTTTT
CASSEWWTATNEKLFF
>TRBV27|TRBJ2-5|NA|15|NA
TGTGCCAGCAGTTTATTTTGGGGGCTTGGAGAGACCCAGTACTTC
CASSLFWGLGETQYF
>TRBV27|TRBJ2-1|TRBD1|15|once
TGTGCCAGCAGTTTATTAGACAGGGTCTCCGATGAGCAGTTCTTC
CASSLLDRVSDEQFF
>TRBV11-2|TRBJ2-7|NA|11|NA
TGTGCCAGCAGCCTATACTACGAGCAGTACTTC
CASSLYYEQYF
>TRBV28|TRBJ2-7|NA|11|NA
TGTGCCACCAGCCACATCTACGAGCAGTACTTC
CATSHIYEQYF
>TRBV10-3|TRBJ2-2|TRBD2|20|once
TGTGCCATCAGTGAGTTGTACCAACCGGGACTAGCGGTTTACACCGGGGAGCTGTTTTTT
CAISELYQPGLAVYTGELFF
>TRBV4-1|TRBJ2-1|TRBD2|15|NA
TGCGCCAGCAGCCCCACGGGAGGTCGCTACAATGAGCAGTTCTTC
CASSPTGGRYNEQFF
>TRBV6-1|TRBJ2-1|TRBD2|18|NA
TGTGCCAGCAGTGTGGGACTAGCGGGGGTGGTTGGCTACAATGAGCAGTTCTTC
CASSVGLAGVVGYNEQFF
>TRBV7-9|TRBJ2-1|TRBD2|18|NA
TGTGCCAGCAGCTTAATGGTCTTGGCGGGGGATTTCTACAATGAGCAGTTCTTC
CASSLMVLAGDFYNEQFF
>TRBV4-1|TRBJ2-2|NA|15|NA
TGCGCCAGCAGCCAAGCGGGACCTAACACCGGGGAGCTGTTTTTT
CASSQAGPNTGELFF
>TRBV28|TRBJ1-4|NA|16|few
TGTGCCAGCAGTCCCTCGGACAGTGCAACTAATGAAAAACTGTTTTTT
CASSPSDSATNEKLFF
>TRBV15|TRBJ1-1|NA|12|NA
TGTGCCACCAGGGAGACAGGAGAGAAAGCTTTCTTT
CATRETGEKAFF
>TRBV7-6|TRBJ2-7|TRBD1|13|NA
TGTGCCAGCAGTCCGGGACAGGGGTACGAGCAGTACTTC
CASSPGQGYEQYF
>TRBV5-1|TRBJ2-7|TRBD2|15|few
TGCGCCAGCAGCTTGGCGGGGGGGCTCTTTTACGAGCAGTACTTC
CASSLAGGLFYEQYF